The 20 T cell receptor beta chains below come from one sample, sequenced in a study of T-cell memory formation after mild COVID-19. TCRdb processed the 5' RACE reads anew with MiXCR; each CDR3 protein has one entry. The sample has 390,000 or so distinct CDR3 sequences, roughly 15% seen once; the top ten hold about a fifth. The sequenced material came from PBMCs or a T cell subset sorted from them (not recorded which). These receptors all come from a man younger than 35 who had mild COVID-19 (a few samples of this study predate the infection). Cell type and time point are not known.

This chain connects TRBV5-1 to TRBJ1-5; D not resolved. The CDR3 runs 15 residues. Per the germline V gene, CDR1 is SGHRS and CDR2 is YFSETQ. With 1 base removed from V and 2 bases from J, the gap between germline ends came to 10 bases. CDR3 protein: CASSLLGIGNQPQHF. The CDR3, as DNA: TGCGCCAGCAGCTTGCTCGGGATAGGCAATCAGCCCCAGCATTTT.

The table lists this clonotype with many counts. This rearrangement joins TRBV6-5 to TRBJ2-7; maybe TRBD1 (6 bases). Deletions cut 6 bases from V and 3 bases from J, with 21 bases between. The CDR3 is 16 residues long. Germline CDR1 MNHEY, CDR2 SVGAGI. The CDR3 here is CASSPRQTGLDYEQYF. In DNA, the CDR3 is TGTGCCAGCAGCCCCCGCCAAACAGGGTTAGACTACGAGCAGTACTTC.

J is TRBJ2-7 and V is TRBV29-1; no clear D. Germline CDR1 SQVTM, CDR2 ANQGSEA. The CDR3 consists of 12 residues. Between the trimmed V and J ends, which lost 4 bases and 2 bases, there was a span of 9 bases. In DNA form, the CDR3 reads TGCAGCGTTGGCGGATTCCCCTACGAGCAGTACTTC. This translates into CSVGGFPYEQYF.

Only a few counts were recorded for this clonotype. V gene TRBV6-1 combines with J gene TRBJ2-3; D gene unclear. This CDR3 is 15 amino acids long. The V and J ends lost 1 base and 3 bases respectively, with 11 bases between them. Looked up from germline, CDR1 is MNHNS and CDR2 is SASEGT. DNA for the CDR3: TGTGCCAGCAGTGAAGGGGGTTTTTGGACAGATACGCAGTATTTT. This gives the protein CASSEGGFWTDTQYF.

This clonotype was observed a handful of times. The chain is built from TRBV6-2 or TRBV6-3 and TRBJ1-5; weak D call: TRBD1 (6 bases). The CDR3 totals 13 residues. Germline loops: CDR1 MNHEY, CDR2 SVGEGT. Trimming stripped 2 bases from V and 6 bases from J, with 8 bases between. For the CDR3, the DNA is TGTGCCAGCAGTTACGGGGGCGCTCAGCCCCAGCATTTT. Translation gives CASSYGGAQPQHF.

The table lists this clonotype with a few counts. The V and J genes are TRBV20-1 and TRBJ2-7, with D uncertain. This CDR3 is 13 amino acids long. The V gene's germline CDR1 is DFQATT and CDR2 SNEGSKA (reference sequence). The V end was cut by 6 bases, the J end by 3 bases, with 15 bases between. CDR3 nucleotides: TGCAGTGCAGGTGAGCCTACACTCTACGAGCAGTACGTC. Translation: CSAGEPTLYEQYV.

The chain is built from TRBV5-1 and TRBJ2-5; either TRBD1 or TRBD2 may fit D (6 bases each). The germline CDR1 and CDR2 sequences are SGHRS and YFSETQ. The CDR3 is 17 amino acids. V gave up 3 bases and J gave up 4 bases, with 22 bases separating them. The CDR3 sequence is CASSYLRGTGAPETQYF. CDR3 DNA: TGCGCCAGCAGCTACCTACGTGGGACGGGGGCCCCAGAGACCCAGTACTTC.

The chain employs TRBV7-3 and TRBJ2-3; 13 nucleotides align to TRBD2. V gave up 5 bases and J gave up 1 base; unmatched junction bases: 9. Germline loops: CDR1 SGHTA, CDR2 FQGTGA. The CDR3 totals 18 residues. CDR3 in amino acids: CASSRRGLAGTGTDTQYF. DNA of the CDR3: TGTGCCAGCAGCAGAAGGGGACTAGCGGGGACGGGCACAGATACGCAGTATTTT.

This clonotype was seen a few times. The chain recombines TRBV7-9 with TRBJ1-2, with D possibly matching TRBD1 (6 bases). The CDR3 covers 14 residues. Germline CDR1 is SEHNR and CDR2 is FQNEAQ (reference sequence). Trimming took 4 bases from V and 3 from J, leaving 12 bases between them. CDR3 sequence: CASSSVTGHYGYTF. For the CDR3, the DNA is TGTGCCAGCAGCTCCGTCACAGGGCACTATGGCTACACCTTC.

The V and J genes are TRBV29-1 and TRBJ2-5, with a tentative D call TRBD1 (6 bases). CDR3 length equals 14 residues. Germline values: CDR1 SQVTM, CDR2 ANQGSEA. Trimming pared 7 bases from V and 2 bases from J, leaving 17 bases between. CDR3 region: CSAWGQGRQETQYF. Here the CDR3 DNA reads TGCAGCGCCTGGGGGCAGGGGAGACAAGAGACCCAGTACTTC.

This clonotype has just one count. This chain links TRBV4-1 with TRBJ2-5; 12 bases are shared with TRBD2. The CDR3 sequence is 17 residues long. Germline V lookup: CDR1 MGHRA, CDR2 YSYEKL. V shed 1 base, J shed 0 bases, and the junction held 3 bases outside the gene matches. The CDR3 sequence: CASSQGGTSGHQETQYF. The CDR3 bases are TGCGCCAGCAGCCAAGGCGGGACTAGCGGGCACCAAGAGACCCAGTACTTC.

V gene TRBV7-2 combines with J gene TRBJ1-3; possibly TRBD1 for D (5 bases). The CDR3 is 16 amino acids. Trimming cost V 5 bases and J 0 bases, with 14 bases left between them. The germline gives CDR1 SGHTA, CDR2 FQGNSA. This CDR3 reads CASSPGTAISGNTIYF. The CDR3 nucleotides read TGTGCCAGCAGCCCTGGGACGGCGATCTCTGGAAACACCATATATTTT. Based on the CDR3 plus reference TRBV7-2 and TRBJ1-3, the full variable domain is GAGVSQSPSNKVTEKGKDVELRCDPISGHTALYWYRQSLGQGLEFLIYFQGNSAPDKSGLPSDRFSAERTGGSVSTLTIQRTQQEDSAVYLCASSPGTAISGNTIYFGEGSWLTVV.

In its sample, this clonotype was seen a few times. The rearrangement uses TRBV12-3 or TRBV12-4 and TRBJ1-1, with D uncertain. The CDR3 has 13 residues. V lost 5 bases, J lost 3 bases, and 10 bases lay in between. CDR3 loop: CASSGDSDTEAFF. The CDR3 DNA reads TGTGCCAGCAGTGGGGATAGCGACACTGAAGCTTTCTTT.

The chain employs TRBV7-2 and TRBJ1-1; D is ambiguous. Per the germline V gene, CDR1 is SGHTA and CDR2 is FQGNSA. The CDR3 extends over 17 amino acids. Trimming took off 5 bases at V and 7 bases at J, with 26 bases between the two ends. For the CDR3, the DNA is TGTGCCAGCAGCCCAGGTGGGTTCAACAAGAAGAAGGATGAAGCTTTCTTT. Translating gives CASSPGGFNKKKDEAFF.

At least ten counts were recorded for this clonotype. The chain employs TRBV5-1 and TRBJ2-3, with 10 nucleotides matching TRBD1. The CDR3 has 15 residues. V lost 3 bases and J lost 5; bases outside the gene matches: 6. Germline-derived CDR1 and CDR2 are SGHRS and YFSETQ. The DNA for the CDR3 is TGCGCCAGCAGCTCCGGGACAGGGGCCGGAGATACGCAGTATTTT. Translation gives CASSSGTGAGDTQYF.

This clonotype came up a few times. The chain links TRBV7-2 to TRBJ2-2, with D perhaps matching TRBD1 or TRBD2 (5 bases each). The length of the CDR3 is 16 residues. Germline values: CDR1 SGHTA, CDR2 FQGNSA. With 5 bases removed from V and 0 bases from J, the gap between germline ends came to 13 bases. The CDR3 DNA is TGTGCCAGCAGCCTCCCTGAGGGGCCGAACACCGGGGAGCTGTTTTTT. Translated, it gives CASSLPEGPNTGELFF. The variable domain in full, completed from reference TRBV7-2 and TRBJ2-2, reads GAGVSQSPSNKVTEKGKDVELRCDPISGHTALYWYRQSLGQGLEFLIYFQGNSAPDKSGLPSDRFSAERTGGSVSTLTIQRTQQEDSAVYLCASSLPEGPNTGELFFGEGSRLTVL.

This clonotype was observed many times. J is TRBJ1-1 and V is TRBV24-1, with 8 bases aligning to TRBD1. This CDR3 region has 15 residues. CDR1 KGHDR and CDR2 SFDVKD come from the germline V gene. V shed 2 bases and J 1 base; nucleotides not matched to a gene: 2. As DNA, the CDR3 is TGTGCCACCAGTGATTCCGGGACAGGGAACACTGAAGCTTTCTTT. Encoded protein: CATSDSGTGNTEAFF.

This clonotype was seen ten or more times. The CDR3: CASSLGRGNSPLHF. CDR3 nucleotide sequence: TGTGCCAGCAGCTTAGGCAGGGGAAATTCACCCCTCCACTTT. This sequence joins TRBV7-9 and TRBJ1-6, with D possibly matching TRBD1 (6 bases). The CDR3 spans 14 residues. From germline, CDR1 is SEHNR and CDR2 FQNEAQ (reference sequence). V lost 1 base to trimming and J lost 7 bases, with 8 bases between them. Using reference TRBV7-9 and TRBJ1-6 for the parts outside the CDR3, the full variable domain is DTGVSQNPRHKITKRGQNVTFRCDPISEHNRLYWYRQTLGQGPEFLTYFQNEAQLEKSRLLSDRFSAERPKGSFSTLEIQRTEQGDSAMYLCASSLGRGNSPLHFGNGTRLTVT.

The rearrangement links TRBV6-1 to TRBJ2-7; TRBD1 agrees at 11 bases. CDR1 and CDR2 from the germline V gene are MNHNS and SASEGT. The CDR3 loop spans 14 amino acids. V was pared by 6 bases and J by 6 bases, with 7 bases of the junction left unmatched. This CDR3 is CASRDRGRMLEQYF. Here the CDR3 DNA reads TGTGCCAGCAGGGACAGGGGGCGAATGCTCGAGCAGTACTTC.

The chain links TRBV6-9 to TRBJ2-5, with a weak D call TRBD2 (6 bases). Trimming cost V 10 bases and J 3 bases, with 12 bases left between them. Germline values: CDR1 MNHGY, CDR2 SVAAGI. The CDR3 covers 12 residues. In nucleotides, the CDR3 is TGTGCCACTAGTCCGGGAGAAGAGACCCAGTACTTC. This encodes CATSPGEETQYF.